Following are 2 T cell receptor beta chains from one sample sequenced in a study of shared clonotypes between healthy human individuals. Measured with immunoSEQ multiplex PCR; TCRdb has only the in-frame clones, and not every one. The sample has roughly 700,000 clones; approximately 79% are singletons. Sequenced: memory CD4+ T cells sorted from blood. Subset given: CD45RA-negative fraction. All receptors derive from a woman younger than 45 in good health.

The table lists this clone with a few counts. The chain links TRBV6-1 to TRBJ2-7; a weak D match, TRBD2 (6 bases). Germline values: CDR1 MNHNS, CDR2 SASEGT. Trimming cost V 4 bases and J 0 bases, with 19 bases left between them. CDR3 size: 17 residues. CDR3 nucleotides: TGTGCCAGCAGTGCCGGGACTCCTACCGACCGCTCCTACGAGCAGTACTTC. Amino acids: CASSAGTPTDRSYEQYF.

The chain carries TRBV4-1 and TRBJ2-6; the D gene is possibly TRBD2 (6 bases). Germline lookup yields CDR1 MGHRA and CDR2 YSYEKL. The V end lost 2 bases, the J end lost 2 bases, and 10 bases lay between the germline ends. The length of the CDR3 is 16 residues. CDR3 coding DNA: TGCGCCAGCAGCCAACCCCGGGAGACTGGGGCCAACGTCCTGACTTTC. Amino acids: CASSQPRETGANVLTF.